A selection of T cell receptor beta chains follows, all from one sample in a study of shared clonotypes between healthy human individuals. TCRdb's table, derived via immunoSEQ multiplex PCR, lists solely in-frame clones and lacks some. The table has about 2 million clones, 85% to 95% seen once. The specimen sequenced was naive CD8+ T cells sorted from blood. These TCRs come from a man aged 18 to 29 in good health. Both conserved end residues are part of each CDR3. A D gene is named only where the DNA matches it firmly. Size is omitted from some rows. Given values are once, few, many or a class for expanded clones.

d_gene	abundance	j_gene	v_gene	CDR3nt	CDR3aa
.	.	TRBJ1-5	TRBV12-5	TGTGCTAGTGGTTTCGTTGAGCCCCAGCATTTT	CASGFVEPQHF
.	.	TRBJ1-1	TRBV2	TGTGCCAGCAGTGTTACAGGACCAGAAGCTTTCTTT	CASSVTGPEAFF
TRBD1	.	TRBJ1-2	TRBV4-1	TGCGCCAGCAGCCCCAAGGACAGGAACTATGGCTACACCTTC	CASSPKDRNYGYTF
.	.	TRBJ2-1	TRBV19	TGTGCCAGTAATACAGGGTTTAGTTCCTACAATGAGCAGTTCTTC	CASNTGFSSYNEQFF
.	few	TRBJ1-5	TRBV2	TGTGCCAGCGACCCCGATAGCAATCAGCCCCAGCATTTT	CASDPDSNQPQHF
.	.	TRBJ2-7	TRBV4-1	TGCGCCAGCAGCTCGGCAGAGGGGAGCTCCTACGAGCAGTACTTC	CASSSAEGSSYEQYF
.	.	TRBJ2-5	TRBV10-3	TGTGCCATCAGTGGGCCCAACCAAGAGACCCAGTACTTC	CAISGPNQETQYF
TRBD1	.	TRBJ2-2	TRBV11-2	TGTGCCAGCAGCTTGGGACAGATTAACGGGGAGCTGTTTTTT	CASSLGQINGELFF
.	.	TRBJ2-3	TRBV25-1	TGTGCCAGCAGTGTTTCGGGAGACACAGATACGCAGTATTTT	CASSVSGDTDTQYF
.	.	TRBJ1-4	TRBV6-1	TGTGCCAGCAGTGATGGGTATGCGGGTGAAAAACTGTTTTTT	CASSDGYAGEKLFF
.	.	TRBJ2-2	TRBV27	TGTGCCAGCAGCAACCTCGGGGTCTCTGGGATCGCCGGGGAGCTGTTTTTT	CASSNLGVSGIAGELFF
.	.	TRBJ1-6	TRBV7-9	TGTGCCAGCAGCCCCGTTATGGGTTCTTCACCCCTCCACTTT	CASSPVMGSSPLHF
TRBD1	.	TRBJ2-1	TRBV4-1	TGCGCCAGCAGCCAAGTCAGGGGGCAAAGAAATGAGCAGTTCTTC	CASSQVRGQRNEQFF
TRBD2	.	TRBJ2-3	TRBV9	TGTGCCAGCAGCGTACTAGCGGGGGCCGCAGATACGCAGTATTTT	CASSVLAGAADTQYF
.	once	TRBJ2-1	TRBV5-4	TGTGCCAGCAGCGCGGACTGGGAGCAGTTCTTC	CASSADWEQFF
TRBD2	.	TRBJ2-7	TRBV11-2	TGTGCCAGCAGCTTAGATGGGGGGGACTACGAGCAGTACTTC	CASSLDGGDYEQYF
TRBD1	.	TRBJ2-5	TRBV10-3	TGTGCCAGCCTAGGGGGCGAGACCCAGTACTTC	CASLGGETQYF
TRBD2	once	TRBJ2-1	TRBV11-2	TGTGCCAGCAGCCCTGGGACTAGCGGGGCAGGCTACAATGAGCAGTTCTTC	CASSPGTSGAGYNEQFF
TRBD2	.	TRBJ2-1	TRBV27	TGTGCCAGCAGTATCCTAGCGGGGAACAATGAGCAGTTCTTC	CASSILAGNNEQFF
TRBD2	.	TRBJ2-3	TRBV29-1	TGCAGCGCGCAGAGGGAGGGTACAGATACGCAGTATTTT	CSAQREGTDTQYF
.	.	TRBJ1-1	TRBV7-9	TGTGCCAGCAGCCGGGAGGATAACACTGAAGCTTTCTTT	CASSREDNTEAFF
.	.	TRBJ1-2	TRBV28	TGTGCCAGCACCGTGGGCCGGGCTACTAACTATGGCTACACCTTC	CASTVGRATNYGYTF
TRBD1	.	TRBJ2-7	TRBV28	TGTGCCAGCAGTTTCGAGACAGGGGTCTACGAGCAGTACTTC	CASSFETGVYEQYF
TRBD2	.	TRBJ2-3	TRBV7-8	TGTGCCAGCGGCGCTAAACTAGCGGGAGTTGAAGATACGCAGTATTTT	CASGAKLAGVEDTQYF
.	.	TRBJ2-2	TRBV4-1	TGCGCCAGCAGCCAAGCTCCTTGGGGGCTCAACACCGGGGAGCTGTTTTTT	CASSQAPWGLNTGELFF
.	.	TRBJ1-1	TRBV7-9	TGTGCCAGCAGCCCAGATGGGGTTTACACTGAAGCTTTCTTT	CASSPDGVYTEAFF
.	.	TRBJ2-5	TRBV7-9	TGTGCCACCGAGTCAGGGGCCGGAACCCAGTACTTC	CATESGAGTQYF
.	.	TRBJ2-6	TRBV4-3	TGCGCCAGCAGCCCCCTAGGGGCCAACGTCCTGACTTTC	CASSPLGANVLTF
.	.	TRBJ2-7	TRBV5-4	TGTGCCAGCAGCTTGGAGAACAGGGAACTCTACGAGCAGTACTTC	CASSLENRELYEQYF
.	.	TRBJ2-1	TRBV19	TGTGCCAGTAGTAACCCTGGGGAGCAGTTCTTC	CASSNPGEQFF
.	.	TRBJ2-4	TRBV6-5	TGTGCCAGCAGTTGGATGGCGGAGGTCGCCAAAAACATTCAGTACTTC	CASSWMAEVAKNIQYF
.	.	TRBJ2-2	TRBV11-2	TGTGCCAGCAGCCCCTGGGTGGTCGGGAGATTGGGCGGGGAGCTGTTTTTT	CASSPWVVGRLGGELFF
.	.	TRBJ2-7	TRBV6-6	TGTGCCAGCAGTTACCCCGAGGGAGGAGCCTACGAGCAGTACTTC	CASSYPEGGAYEQYF
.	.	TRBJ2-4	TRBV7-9	TGTGCCAGCAGCCCGGAGTCAGGCAAAAACATTCAGTACTTC	CASSPESGKNIQYF
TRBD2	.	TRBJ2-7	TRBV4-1	TGCGCCAGCAGCCAGGGACTAGCATCGGGCTACGAGCAGTACTTC	CASSQGLASGYEQYF
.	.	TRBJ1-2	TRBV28	TGTGCCAGCAGTTATAGGACCGAGCTTGGCTACACCTTC	CASSYRTELGYTF
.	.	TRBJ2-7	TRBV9	TGTGCCAGCAGCGTAGCTGGGCAGGGGACCTACGAGCAGTACTTC	CASSVAGQGTYEQYF
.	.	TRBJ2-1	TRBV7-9	TGTGCCAGCAGCTTACGACTAGGTAATGAGCAGTTCTTC	CASSLRLGNEQFF
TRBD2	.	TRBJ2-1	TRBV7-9	TGTGCCAGCAGCTCTAGCGGGGTAGGCCTCTACAATGAGCAGTTCTTC	CASSSSGVGLYNEQFF
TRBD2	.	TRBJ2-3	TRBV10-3	TGTGCCATCAGTGAACTAGCGGTTAGCACAGATACGCAGTATTTT	CAISELAVSTDTQYF
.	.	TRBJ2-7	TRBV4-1	TGCGCCAGCAGCCAAAGCCCGGACGCGGCCTACGAGCAGTACTTC	CASSQSPDAAYEQYF
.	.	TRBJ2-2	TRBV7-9	TGTGCCAGCAGCTTAGTGAGAGGGGTGTCCGGGGAGCTGTTTTTT	CASSLVRGVSGELFF
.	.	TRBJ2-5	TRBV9	TGTGCCAGCAGCGTAAGGCCCCTTGTGGAGTCCCAAGAGACCCAGTACTTC	CASSVRPLVESQETQYF
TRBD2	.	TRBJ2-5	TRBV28	TGTGCCAGCAGTTTAGGTACGGGTAGCGGGGATGAGACCCAGTACTTC	CASSLGTGSGDETQYF
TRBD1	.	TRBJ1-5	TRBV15	TGTGCCACCAGCCCAGGGACAGGGGGCGGCAATCAGCCCCAGCATTTT	CATSPGTGGGNQPQHF
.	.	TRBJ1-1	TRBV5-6	TGTGCCAGCAGCCTTGGGACACTGAACACTGAAGCTTTCTTT	CASSLGTLNTEAFF
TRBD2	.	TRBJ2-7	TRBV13	TGTGCCAGCAGTCTCCGCGGGGGAGTTGGCGAGCAGTACTTC	CASSLRGGVGEQYF
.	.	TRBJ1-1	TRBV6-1	TGTGCCAGCACTGTGGGTTTAGAAGCTTTCTTT	CASTVGLEAFF
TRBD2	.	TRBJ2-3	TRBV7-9	TGTGCCAGCGGATTAGCGGGAGGGCCTCCTTGGGCAGATACGCAGTATTTT	CASGLAGGPPWADTQYF
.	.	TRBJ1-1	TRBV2	TGTGCCAGCGGGGACACTGAAGCTTTCTTT	CASGDTEAFF
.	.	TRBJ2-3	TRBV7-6	TGTGCCAGCAGCTACGGGGGACGCGCAGATACGCAGTATTTT	CASSYGGRADTQYF